Listed below are T cell receptor beta chains from one sample, sequenced in a study of shared clonotypes between healthy human individuals. The protocol was immunoSEQ multiplex PCR, while the TCRdb copy is restricted to in-frame clones and leaves out a portion. The repertoire holds about 1.1 million clones, about four fifths seen once, with around 0.61% in the top ten. The sample taken for sequencing was memory CD4+ T cells from PBMCs. The receptors shown here come from a man between 18 and 29 years old in good health. Some clones in this sample may be carry-over from other donors' samples. CDR3s include the opening cysteine and the closing phenylalanine or tryptophan. D genes are given only for firm matches. The listing skips clone size in some rows; elsewhere it reads once, few, many or a size class.

D	size	V	J	DNA	CDR3
TRBD1	once	TRBV2	TRBJ2-3	TGTGCCAGCAGTAGAGGTAAAGACAGGGGCCCAGATACGCAGTATTTT	CASSRGKDRGPDTQYF
-	-	TRBV19	TRBJ1-2	TGTGCCAGTAGTACCTCAGTCGGCTACACCTTC	CASSTSVGYTF
-	-	TRBV7-9	TRBJ2-5	TGTGCCAGCAGCTTTCAGGCGACAGAAGAGACCCAGTACTTC	CASSFQATEETQYF
-	-	TRBV7-7	TRBJ2-2	TGTGCCAGCAGCTTAGTTTACAGCACCGGGGAGCTGTTTTTT	CASSLVYSTGELFF
-	-	TRBV9	TRBJ1-1	TGTGCCAGCAGCGTAGCAAGTGAGGGCACTGAAGCTTTCTTT	CASSVASEGTEAFF
-	-	TRBV7-9	TRBJ1-1	TGTGCCAGCAGCCCATCAGGGGCGCCGAACACTGAAGCTTTCTTT	CASSPSGAPNTEAFF
-	-	TRBV19	TRBJ2-7	TGTGCCAGTAGTATGGGACTTGTGGACTACGAGCAGTACTTC	CASSMGLVDYEQYF
-	-	TRBV10-1	TRBJ1-6	TGCGCCAACAGGGACTCTAATTCACCCCTCCACTTT	CANRDSNSPLHF
TRBD1	-	TRBV5-4	TRBJ2-5	TGTGCCAGCAGCTTGGGGACAGGGTACCAAGAGACCCAGTACTTC	CASSLGTGYQETQYF
-	-	TRBV18	TRBJ1-1	TGTGCCAGCTCACAGACTATCATCGGGGTGAACACTGAAGCTTTCTTT	CASSQTIIGVNTEAFF
-	-	TRBV27	TRBJ1-1	TGTGCCAGCAGTCCCATAGGCAGGGCCGCTGAAGCTTTCTTT	CASSPIGRAAEAFF
TRBD2	-	TRBV7-2	TRBJ2-7	TGTGCCAGCAGCTTAGCCCAAGCGGGGCCAAGCTCCTACGAGCAGTACTTC	CASSLAQAGPSSYEQYF
TRBD1	-	TRBV7-9	TRBJ1-4	TGTGCCAGCAGCCTAGGACAGGCCCGAGAGGAAAAACTGTTTTTT	CASSLGQAREEKLFF
TRBD1	-	TRBV7-2	TRBJ1-1	TGTGCCAGCAGCTCCCCCGGGACAGAGTACATGAACACTGAAGCTTTCTTT	CASSSPGTEYMNTEAFF
TRBD2	-	TRBV7-2	TRBJ2-7	TGTGCCAGCAGCTTAGGGGGCGGGAGAAGCTACGAGCAGTACTTC	CASSLGGGRSYEQYF
-	-	TRBV12-2	TRBJ2-1	TGTGCAAGTCGCTTAGGCCCTTGCAGGCTAGCGGGAGCATCGAGGAATGAGCAGTTCTTC	CASRLGPCRLAGASRNEQFF
-	-	TRBV15	TRBJ1-5	TGTGCCACCAGCAGAGTCAGGACAGAGACTAATCAGCCCCAGCATTTT	CATSRVRTETNQPQHF
TRBD2	-	TRBV4-1	TRBJ2-7	TGCGCCAGCAGCCCCACGGGACTAGCGGGAACCGGGCAGTACTTC	CASSPTGLAGTGQYF
-	-	TRBV18	TRBJ2-3	TGTGCCAGCTCACCAGTTAAGGGGTACAGCGCAGATACGCAGTATTTT	CASSPVKGYSADTQYF
-	-	TRBV6-5	TRBJ2-7	TGTGCCAGTAAGGGGTCGGCCTACGAGCAGTACTTC	CASKGSAYEQYF
-	-	TRBV1	TRBJ2-1	TGCACCAGCAGCCGCTCTAGCGAGAGCTCCTACAATGAGCAGTTCTTC	CTSSRSSESSYNEQFF
-	-	TRBV5-1	TRBJ2-3	TGCGCCAGCAGCCCCTCAGGCGGGATCTGGGCTACGCAGTATTTT	CASSPSGGIWATQYF
-	-	TRBV28	TRBJ1-2	TGTGCCAGCAGTTGGACGACAGACTATGGCTACACCTTC	CASSWTTDYGYTF
-	-	TRBV5-1	TRBJ2-2	TGCGCCAGCAGCGTGTCGGGACCGACGAACACCGGGGAGCTGTTTTTT	CASSVSGPTNTGELFF
-	-	TRBV20-1	TRBJ1-2	TGCAGTGCTAGTTTAGGGATCGGCTACACCTTC	CSASLGIGYTF